Shown below are 14 T cell receptor beta chains from a single sample sequenced in a study of blood T cell repertoires in COVID-19 (dated by TCRdb to about 2020). Library method: the immunoSEQ multiplex PCR assay. TCRdb retrieved this table from immuneACCESS and kept in-frame rearrangements only. Not all clones are present; in checked studies, unresolved V genes account for under half, and no reason is known for the remainder. This sample holds around 450,000 clones; around 91% were observed only once. The ten largest clones capture under 0.7% of the sample. The sample consisted of PBMCs or T cells enriched from blood (not recorded which). The receptors here all came from a man between 18 and 29 years old who had recovered from COVID-19.

The chain is built from TRBV5-4 and TRBJ2-2, with D unclear. Trimming took 0 bases from V and 5 from J, leaving 8 bases between them. The germline CDR1 and CDR2 sequences are SGHNT and YYREEE (reference sequence). The CDR3 is made up of 14 amino acids. As DNA, the CDR3 is TGTGCCAGCAGCTTGGGAGTATCTACCGGGGAGCTGTTTTTT. Protein sequence: CASSLGVSTGELFF.

Worth noting for this clone: The same CDR3 arises from other DNA sequences in this sample as well. The chain combines TRBV6-5 with TRBJ1-1; D call uncertain. The CDR3 consists of 13 residues. The V and J ends lost 2 bases and 4 bases respectively, with 8 bases between them. CDR1 and CDR2 (germline): MNHEY, SVGAGI. In DNA form, the CDR3 reads TGTGCCAGCAGTTACAAGGGAGGCACTGAAGCTTTCTTT. Translation: CASSYKGGTEAFF.

The chain employs TRBV3-1 (or the pseudogene TRBV3-2) and TRBJ1-1; possible D gene TRBD1, 5 bases. Germline V gene sequence: CDR1 LGHDT, CDR2 YNNKEL (reference sequence). CDR3 length equals 14 residues. V was shortened by 2 bases and J by 8 bases, with 15 bases between the two germline ends. The CDR3 nucleotides are TGTGCCAGCAGCCAAAGTGGGGCCCCCTCGGAAGCTTTCTTT. As protein: CASSQSGAPSEAFF.

The V and J genes are TRBV5-4 and TRBJ2-1, with 11 bases identical to TRBD2. CDR3 length: 18 amino acids. Unmatched junction bases numbered 18, after V lost 1 base and J lost 12 bases. The germline CDR1 and CDR2 sequences are SGHNT and YYREEE (reference sequence). The CDR3 DNA follows: TGTGCCAGCAGCTTGCTAGCGGGGGGCCAGATGGGGACCCGGGGGCAGTTCTTC. Amino acid sequence: CASSLLAGGQMGTRGQFF. Variable domain in full (rest from reference TRBV5-4 and TRBJ2-1): ETGVTQSPTHLIKTRGQQVTLRCSSQSGHNTVSWYQQALGQGPQFIFQYYREEENGRGNFPPRFSGLQFPNYSSELNVNALELDDSALYLCASSLLAGGQMGTRGQFFGPGTRLTVL.

The chain couples TRBV30 to TRBJ2-2, with a weak D call TRBD1 (5 bases). The CDR3 spans 13 residues. V was clipped by 1 base and J by 4 bases, with 7 bases between them. CDR1 and CDR2 from the germline V gene are GTSNPN and SVGIG (reference sequence). CDR3 protein: CAWSADSTGELFF. As DNA, the CDR3 is TGTGCCTGGAGTGCTGACAGCACCGGGGAGCTGTTTTTT.

The chain links TRBV18 to TRBJ1-1, with TRBD1 identical over 7 bases. The CDR3 totals 16 residues. V shed 2 bases, J shed 1 base, and the junction held 7 bases outside the gene matches. Germline loops: CDR1 KGHSH, CDR2 LQKENI. This CDR3 is CASSPATGSTNTEAFF. As DNA, the CDR3 is TGTGCCAGCTCACCAGCGACAGGGTCTACGAACACTGAAGCTTTCTTT.

The chain links TRBV23-1 to TRBJ2-2, with 7 bases fitting TRBD2. TRBV23-1 is an open reading frame, and its role is uncertain. The CDR3 is 20 amino acids. Trimming removed 0 bases from V and 6 bases from J; junction bases left unmatched: 19. The CDR3 is CASSQSGGVNSGTTAGELFF. The CDR3, as DNA: TGCGCCAGCAGTCAATCGGGCGGGGTCAACAGCGGGACTACTGCCGGGGAGCTGTTTTTT.

The chain links TRBV27 to TRBJ2-3; TRBD2 agrees at 16 bases. The germline V gene encodes CDR1 MNHEY and CDR2 SMNVEV (reference sequence). This CDR3 is 18 amino acids long. The V and J ends lost 4 bases and 0 bases, in that order; junction bases with no gene match: 4. The CDR3 loop is CASSWGLAGGPSTDTQYF. CDR3 DNA sequence: TGTGCCAGCAGTTGGGGACTAGCGGGGGGGCCTAGCACAGATACGCAGTATTTT.

This clone was detected only once. The gene calls are TRBV4-1 and TRBJ2-2; 7 bases line up with TRBD2. CDR1 and CDR2 from the germline V gene are MGHRA and YSYEKL. The length of the CDR3 is 17 residues. Trimming took 1 base from V and 7 from J; bases not matched to a gene: 12. CDR3 protein: CASSQVLAGVRIGELFF. DNA of the CDR3: TGCGCCAGCAGCCAAGTTCTCGCGGGAGTACGTATCGGGGAGCTGTTTTTT.

The CDR3: CASSEAHRGSYEQYF. As DNA, the CDR3 is TGCGCCAGCAGTGAAGCTCACAGGGGCTCCTACGAGCAGTACTTC. The chain combines TRBV10-2 with TRBJ2-7; 7 bases align to TRBD1. V dropped 3 bases and J dropped 0; count of bases not matched to a gene: 5. Looked up from germline, CDR1 is WSHSY and CDR2 is SAAADI. The CDR3 length is 15 residues.

This clone has a single count. The V call is TRBV5-4, the J call TRBJ2-1; 11 nucleotides align to TRBD2. The CDR3 extends over 15 amino acids. The V gene end was trimmed by 3 bases and the J gene end by 6 bases; junction bases not matched to a gene: 5. The V gene's germline CDR1 is SGHNT and CDR2 YYREEE (reference sequence). CDR3 bases: TGTGCCAGCAGCTCCACCGGGACTAGCGGCAATGAGCAGTTCTTC. Protein: CASSSTGTSGNEQFF.

The CDR3 DNA follows: TGTGCCAGTAGTAAGACAGGGGGCCAGACTGAAGCTTTCTTT. Amino acid sequence: CASSKTGGQTEAFF. The chain links TRBV19 to TRBJ1-1; TRBD1 aligns across 10 bases. Losses at the gene ends were 4 bases for V and 5 bases for J; bases not matched to a gene: 4. There are 14 residues in the CDR3. Germline V gene data show CDR1 as LNHDA and CDR2 as SQIVND (reference sequence).

The rearrangement uses TRBV14 and TRBJ1-1; 7 bases align to TRBD1. The CDR3 runs 15 residues. Per germline, CDR1 SGHDN and CDR2 FVKESK. With 4 bases clipped from V and 3 bases from J, the junction kept 8 bases outside the gene matches. The CDR3 region has the DNA TGTGCCAGCAGCCCCTTCTCGGACAGGTACACTGAAGCTTTCTTT. This codes for CASSPFSDRYTEAFF.

The CDR3 spells CASSLVGEGYNEQFF. The CDR3 region has the DNA TGTGCCAGCAGCTTAGTAGGAGAAGGCTACAATGAGCAGTTCTTC. This chain links TRBV7-9 with TRBJ2-1, with no clear D. V lost 1 base and J 3 bases, leaving 10 bases between the germline ends. The CDR3 has 15 amino acids. Germline lookup yields CDR1 SEHNR and CDR2 FQNEAQ (reference sequence). The variable domain in full, completed from reference TRBV7-9 and TRBJ2-1, reads DTGVSQNPRHKITKRGQNVTFRCDPISEHNRLYWYRQTLGQGPEFLTYFQNEAQLEKSRLLSDRFSAERPKGSFSTLEIQRTEQGDSAMYLCASSLVGEGYNEQFFGPGTRLTVL.